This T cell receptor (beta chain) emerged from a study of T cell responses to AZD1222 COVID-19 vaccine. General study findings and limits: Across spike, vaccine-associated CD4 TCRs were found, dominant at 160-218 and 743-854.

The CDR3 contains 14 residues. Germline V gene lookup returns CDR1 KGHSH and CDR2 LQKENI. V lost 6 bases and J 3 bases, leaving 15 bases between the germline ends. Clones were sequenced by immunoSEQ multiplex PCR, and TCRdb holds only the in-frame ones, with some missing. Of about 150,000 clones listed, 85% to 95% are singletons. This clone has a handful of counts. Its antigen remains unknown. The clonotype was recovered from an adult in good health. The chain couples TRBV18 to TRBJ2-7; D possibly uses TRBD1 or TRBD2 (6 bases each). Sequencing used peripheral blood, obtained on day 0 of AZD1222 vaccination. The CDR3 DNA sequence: TGTGCCAGCTCCCCGGGGGACACAAACTACGAGCAGTACTTC. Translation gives CASSPGDTNYEQYF.